Presented here are 9 T cell receptor beta chains from one specimen sequenced in a study of T cells in narcolepsy. Repertoires were generated with immunoSEQ multiplex PCR, while TCRdb's copy carries only in-frame clones and drops some. The data hold some 13,000 clones, with about 88% observed a single time. The sample consisted of CD45RA- memory CD4+ T cells from PBMCs. These receptors all stem from a human donor with narcolepsy.

The V call is TRBV14, the J call TRBJ2-3, with D uncertain. Trimming left V 0 bases short and J 2 bases short, with 9 bases between. Germline CDR1 reads SGHDN; CDR2 reads FVKESK. The CDR3 sequence is 15 residues long. The CDR3 sequence: CASSQDLGLTDTQYF. CDR3 nucleotides: TGTGCCAGCAGCCAAGATCTTGGCCTCACAGATACGCAGTATTTT.

The chain carries TRBV29-1 and TRBJ2-5; TRBD2 agrees at 11 bases. The V segment lost 7 bases and the J segment 4 bases; nucleotides outside the gene matches: 5. Per the germline V gene, CDR1 is SQVTM and CDR2 is ANQGSEA. CDR3 length: 13 amino acids. The CDR3 DNA is TGCAGCGCCGGACTAGCGGGCCTAGAGACCCAGTACTTC. Its protein product is CSAGLAGLETQYF.

This chain joins TRBV6-6 and TRBJ1-6; D might be TRBD1 (6 bases). The CDR3 loop spans 15 amino acids. Germline CDR1 MNHNY, CDR2 SVGAGI (reference sequence). Trimming shortened V by 4 bases and J by 8 bases, and 15 bases separated the two germline ends. The CDR3 loop reads CASSSSRDTYSPLHF. CDR3 DNA: TGTGCCAGCAGTTCTTCCAGGGACACTTATTCACCCCTCCACTTT.

The chain is built from TRBV11-2 and TRBJ2-1, with D perhaps TRBD1 (5 bases). The CDR3 covers 15 residues. Germline CDR1 and CDR2: SGHAT and FQNNGV. Trimming removed 1 base at V and 7 bases at J, with 14 bases between. The CDR3 is CASSLVRATWNEQFF. CDR3 DNA sequence: TGTGCCAGCAGCTTAGTCAGGGCAACATGGAATGAGCAGTTCTTC.

The chain employs TRBV5-1 and TRBJ1-3; D call uncertain. Germline V lookup: CDR1 SGHRS, CDR2 YFSETQ. V dropped 1 base and J dropped 4 bases, with 9 bases sitting between them. The CDR3 is 14 residues long. The CDR3 loop reads CASSLSTDGNTIYF. The DNA for the CDR3 is TGCGCCAGCAGCTTGAGTACAGACGGAAACACCATATATTTT.

The chain joins TRBV7-2 to TRBJ2-7; TRBD2 aligns across 16 bases. The germline CDR1 and CDR2 sequences are SGHTA and FQGNSA. The trim removed 6 bases at V and 2 bases at J, leaving 4 bases unmatched. The length of the CDR3 is 16 residues. Written as DNA, the CDR3 is TGTGCCAGCAGGGGACTAGCGGGAGGGCCGACCTACGAGCAGTACTTC. Its protein product is CASRGLAGGPTYEQYF.

The chain carries TRBV7-9 and TRBJ2-5, with 8 bases identical to TRBD2. The CDR3 has 17 residues. With 3 bases clipped from V and 5 bases from J, the junction kept 14 bases outside the gene matches. The V gene's germline CDR1 is SEHNR and CDR2 FQNEAQ (reference sequence). CDR3: CASSFPAPSGGGETQYF. CDR3 DNA sequence: TGTGCCAGCAGCTTCCCCGCCCCCAGCGGGGGCGGGGAGACCCAGTACTTC.

The rearrangement joins TRBV7-3 to TRBJ2-3, with TRBD2 matching 8 bases. Per germline, CDR1 SGHTA and CDR2 FQGTGA. V lost 6 bases, J lost 2 bases, and 10 bases stayed unmatched. The CDR3 is 16 residues long. The CDR3: CASSSETSGITDTQYF. The CDR3 nucleotides read TGTGCCAGCAGTTCTGAAACTAGCGGTATCACAGATACGCAGTATTTT.

V and J are TRBV9 and TRBJ2-2, with TRBD2 matching 7 bases. Germline V gives CDR1 SGDLS, CDR2 YYNGEE. The V gene end was trimmed by 7 bases and the J gene end by 5 bases; junction bases not matched to a gene: 5. CDR3 length: 13 amino acids. The CDR3 DNA is TGTGCCAGCCGGGGGGAAGGGACCGGGGAGCTGTTTTTT. Its protein product is CASRGEGTGELFF.